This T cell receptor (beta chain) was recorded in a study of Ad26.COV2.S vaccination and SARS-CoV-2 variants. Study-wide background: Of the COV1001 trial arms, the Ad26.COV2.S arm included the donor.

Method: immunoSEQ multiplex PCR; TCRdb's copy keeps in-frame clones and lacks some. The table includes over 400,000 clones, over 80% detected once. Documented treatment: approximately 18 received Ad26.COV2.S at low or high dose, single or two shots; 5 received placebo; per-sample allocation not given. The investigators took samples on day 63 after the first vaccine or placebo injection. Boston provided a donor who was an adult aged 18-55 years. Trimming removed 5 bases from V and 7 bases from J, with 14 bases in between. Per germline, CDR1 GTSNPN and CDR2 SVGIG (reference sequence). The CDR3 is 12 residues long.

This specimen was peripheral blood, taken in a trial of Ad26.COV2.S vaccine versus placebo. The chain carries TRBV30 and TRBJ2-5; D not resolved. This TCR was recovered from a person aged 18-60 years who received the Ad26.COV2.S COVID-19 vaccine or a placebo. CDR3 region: CAWSPTRGTQYF. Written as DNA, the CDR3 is TGTGCCTGGTCCCCTACACGTGGGACCCAGTACTTC.